The 24 T cell receptor beta chains given below trace back to one sample, sequenced in a study of blood T cell repertoires in COVID-19. Assay used: immunoSEQ multiplex PCR; TCRdb lists only in-frame clones, some missing. The sample consists of some 200,000 clones, around 86% of them appearing once. Specimen: PBMCs or T cells enriched from blood (not recorded which). The source of these receptors is a man aged 25-45 years in a cohort exposed to, infected with or recovered from COVID-19 (not recorded which).

This clone occurred once. This sequence joins TRBV20-1 and TRBJ2-1, with a tentative D call TRBD2 (5 bases). The V gene's germline CDR1 is DFQATT and CDR2 SNEGSKA (reference sequence). This CDR3 comprises 14 residues. Trimming took 3 bases from V and 5 from J, leaving 14 bases between them. CDR3 sequence reads: CSASIPGGDNEQFF. In DNA form, the CDR3 reads TGCAGTGCTAGTATACCAGGAGGAGACAATGAGCAGTTCTTC.

The V call is TRBV5-1, the J call TRBJ2-7; D is ambiguous. Per the germline V gene, CDR1 is SGHRS and CDR2 is YFSETQ. The CDR3 runs 14 residues. Trimming took 3 bases from V and 5 from J, leaving 15 bases between them. This CDR3 reads CASSSLSVLDEQYF. CDR3 in DNA: TGCGCCAGCAGCTCTCTTTCGGTTCTGGACGAGCAGTACTTC.

The J gene is TRBJ2-6, the V gene TRBV18; 8 bases fit TRBD1. The V segment lost 2 bases and the J segment 0 bases; nucleotides outside the gene matches: 9. There are 19 residues in the CDR3. Germline V gene sequence: CDR1 KGHSH, CDR2 LQKENI. In DNA form, the CDR3 reads TGTGCCAGCTCACCAACGGGACAGGAGGTTAACTCTGGGGCCAACGTCCTGACTTTC. Translating it yields CASSPTGQEVNSGANVLTF.

This sequence joins TRBV5-1 and TRBJ2-3; 8 nucleotides align to TRBD2. The CDR3 is made up of 16 amino acids. Germline values: CDR1 SGHRS, CDR2 YFSETQ. J lost 8 bases, V lost 4 bases, and 15 bases had no gene match. The CDR3 DNA is TGCGCCAGCAGCCTGGAACTAGCGGCCCTTCTTTCTACGCAGTATTTT. It specifies CASSLELAALLSTQYF. The complete variable domain, with remaining parts taken from reference TRBV5-1 and TRBJ2-3, reads KAGVTQTPRYLIKTRGQQVTLSCSPISGHRSVSWYQQTPGQGLQFLFEYFSETQRNKGNFPGRFSGRQFSNSRSEMNVSTLELGDSALYLCASSLELAALLSTQYFGPGTRLTVL.

Only one count was recorded for this clone. The V gene is TRBV7-9, the J gene TRBJ2-3, with 9 nucleotides matching TRBD2. J was trimmed by 3 bases and V by 5 bases; bases with no gene match: 6. The germline V gene encodes CDR1 SEHNR and CDR2 FQNEAQ (reference sequence). This CDR3 contains 15 residues. The CDR3: CASSPRLAATDTQYF. For the CDR3, the DNA is TGTGCCAGCAGCCCCCGACTAGCGGCTACAGATACGCAGTATTTT.

The rearrangement joins TRBV5-4 to TRBJ2-3, with D perhaps TRBD2 (6 bases). Germline V gene sequence: CDR1 SGHNT, CDR2 YYREEE (reference sequence). This CDR3 has 14 residues. Trimming removed 4 bases from V and 0 bases from J, with 9 bases in between. CDR3 nucleotide sequence: TGTGCCAGCAGCCTCGGGACTAGCACAGATACGCAGTATTTT. Its translation: CASSLGTSTDTQYF.

This rearrangement joins TRBV4-1 to TRBJ1-1; the match to TRBD1 covers 7 bases. Per germline, CDR1 MGHRA and CDR2 YSYEKL. This CDR3 contains 17 residues. Trimming took 1 base from V and 3 from J; bases not matched to a gene: 11. In DNA form, the CDR3 reads TGCGCCAGCAGCCAAGTCGGGATGACAGGGTGGGACACTGAAGCTTTCTTT. This gives the protein CASSQVGMTGWDTEAFF.

CDR3 in amino acids: CASSSPRDRTPYEQYF. In nucleotides, the CDR3 is TGTGCCAGCAGCTCACCACGGGACAGGACGCCCTACGAGCAGTACTTC. The chain links TRBV7-9 to TRBJ2-7; 8 bases are a match to TRBD1. Trimming at V came to 4 bases and at J to 2 bases, leaving 10 bases not matched to a gene. There are 16 residues in the CDR3. Germline-derived CDR1 and CDR2 are SEHNR and FQNEAQ (reference sequence).

This clone appeared a few times. This chain joins TRBV27 and TRBJ2-4; 8 bases fit TRBD1. Germline V gives CDR1 MNHEY, CDR2 SMNVEV (reference sequence). Trimming took 5 bases from V and 0 from J; bases not matched to a gene: 6. The CDR3 covers 16 residues. Here the CDR3 reads CASSPAGGKAKNIQYF. CDR3 nucleotides: TGTGCCAGCAGTCCCGCAGGGGGCAAAGCCAAAAACATTCAGTACTTC.

The J gene is TRBJ1-5, the V gene TRBV29-1; possible D gene TRBD1, 5 bases. Per germline, CDR1 SQVTM and CDR2 ANQGSEA. V was clipped by 4 bases and J by 1 base, with 11 bases between them. This CDR3 comprises 14 residues. CDR3 residues: CSVVEGTSNQPQHF. The CDR3 DNA is TGCAGCGTTGTGGAGGGGACGAGCAATCAGCCCCAGCATTTT. The whole variable domain, remainder taken from reference TRBV29-1 and TRBJ1-5, is SAVISQKPSRDICQRGTSLTIQCQVDSQVTMMFWYRQQPGQSLTLIATANQGSEATYESGFVIDKFPISRPNLTFSTLTVSNMSPEDSSIYLCSVVEGTSNQPQHFGDGTRLSIL.

This chain connects TRBV27 to TRBJ1-6, with a possible D match to TRBD1 (6 bases). Germline V lookup: CDR1 MNHEY, CDR2 SMNVEV (reference sequence). Trimming took off 5 bases at V and 9 bases at J, with 23 bases between the two ends. This CDR3 contains 17 residues. DNA for the CDR3: TGTGCCAGCAGTATAGACGGGGTGGGGGCGAACGGTTCACCCCTCCACTTT. This codes for CASSIDGVGANGSPLHF.

The chain links TRBV19 to TRBJ2-7, with D unresolved. The CDR3 runs to 13 residues. Deletions cut 3 bases from V and 3 bases from J, with 9 bases between. Germline V lookup: CDR1 LNHDA, CDR2 SQIVND (reference sequence). The CDR3 protein is CASSISPGYEQYF. The CDR3 nucleotides read TGTGCCAGTAGTATTTCCCCGGGCTACGAGCAGTACTTC.

The genes are TRBV28 and TRBJ1-2, with 7 bases identical to TRBD1. The CDR3 contains 15 residues. V lost 7 bases, J lost 5 bases, and 13 bases stayed unmatched. CDR1 is MDHEN and CDR2 is SYDVKM in the germline V gene. The CDR3 sequence is CASITSRGRGYGYTF. Here the CDR3 DNA reads TGTGCCAGCATTACGTCGAGGGGGCGCGGGTATGGCTACACCTTC.

V gene TRBV27 combines with J gene TRBJ2-7; TRBD1 matches at 7 bases. V shed 6 bases and J 1 base; nucleotides not matched to a gene: 9. The CDR3 runs 15 residues. Germline values: CDR1 MNHEY, CDR2 SMNVEV (reference sequence). The CDR3 sequence is CASSLNGQASYEQYF. CDR3 bases: TGTGCCAGCAGCCTCAACGGACAGGCGTCCTACGAGCAGTACTTC.

The chain employs TRBV5-1 and TRBJ2-7; 7 bases map to TRBD2. Germline trimming cut 2 bases from V and 2 bases from J; bases unmatched to any gene: 7. The CDR3 runs 15 residues. Looked up from germline, CDR1 is SGHRS and CDR2 is YFSETQ. CDR3 nucleotides: TGCGCCAGCAGCTTAAGGGGCCGGGGGGCCTACGAGCAGTACTTC. Protein: CASSLRGRGAYEQYF.

The chain links TRBV27 to TRBJ2-1; a weak D match, TRBD2 (5 bases). V lost 3 bases and J 2 bases, leaving 14 bases between the germline ends. Germline CDR1 and CDR2: MNHEY and SMNVEV (reference sequence). The CDR3 consists of 16 residues. The CDR3 region is CASSFSAITTYNEQFF. Here the CDR3 DNA reads TGTGCCAGCAGTTTTAGCGCCATAACCACCTACAATGAGCAGTTCTTC.

The CDR3: CASSFPYLAGNSTDTQYF. The CDR3 DNA reads TGTGCCAGCAGTTTCCCCTACTTAGCGGGAAATAGCACAGATACGCAGTATTTT. The chain has TRBV28 and TRBJ2-3, with 8 bases matching TRBD2. Germline CDR1 and CDR2: MDHEN and SYDVKM. The CDR3 is 18 residues long. V shed 3 bases, J shed 0 bases, and the junction held 11 bases outside the gene matches. Complete variable domain (other parts from reference TRBV28 and TRBJ2-3): DVKVTQSSRYLVKRTGEKVFLECVQDMDHENMFWYRQDPGLGLRLIYFSYDVKMKEKGDIPEGYSVSREKKERFSLILESASTNQTSMYLCASSFPYLAGNSTDTQYFGPGTRLTVL.

The chain's CDR3 is CASSFGLAGNEQFF. CDR3 nucleotides: TGTGCCAGCAGCTTTGGCCTAGCTGGCAATGAGCAGTTCTTC. The rearrangement uses TRBV7-3 and TRBJ2-1, with D possibly matching TRBD2 (5 bases). V was clipped by 3 bases and J by 6 bases, with 12 bases between them. The germline V gene has CDR1 SGHTA and CDR2 FQGTGA. The CDR3 has 14 amino acids.

V gene TRBV2 combines with J gene TRBJ2-7; 9 bases are shared with TRBD2. CDR3 length: 14 residues. Germline lookup yields CDR1 SNHLY and CDR2 FYNNEI. With V trimmed by 7 bases and J by 7 bases, 11 bases remained unmatched. The CDR3 DNA reads TGTGCCAGCAACCGACTTGCGGGGGGGCAAGAGCAGTACTTC. As protein: CASNRLAGGQEQYF.

The chain combines TRBV19 with TRBJ1-2, with 8 bases aligning to TRBD1. The CDR3 totals 11 residues. Germline CDR1 and CDR2: LNHDA and SQIVND (reference sequence). After removal of 6 bases from V and 8 bases from J, the junction contained 2 bases not matched to a gene. The chain's CDR3 is CASSRDRGYTF. The CDR3 coding sequence is TGTGCCAGTAGCCGGGACAGGGGCTACACCTTC.

This sequence joins TRBV7-3 and TRBJ2-1, with a tentative D call TRBD2 (5 bases). The germline V gene has CDR1 SGHTA and CDR2 FQGTGA. The CDR3 totals 14 residues. Trimming left V 4 bases short and J 6 bases short, with 13 bases between. The CDR3 nucleotides read TGTGCCAGCAGCTCGGGATCCCCCGGCAATGAGCAGTTCTTC. It translates to CASSSGSPGNEQFF.

The chain employs TRBV27 and TRBJ2-7; the match to TRBD2 covers 13 bases. Germline loops: CDR1 MNHEY, CDR2 SMNVEV (reference sequence). V lost 7 bases, J lost 3 bases, and 24 bases stayed unmatched. The CDR3 extends over 21 amino acids. CDR3 in amino acids: CASTLRGTSGTGSISHYEQYF. CDR3 DNA: TGTGCCAGCACCTTGAGAGGGACTAGCGGGACAGGTAGCATCTCCCACTACGAGCAGTACTTC.

The chain joins TRBV3-1 (or the pseudogene TRBV3-2) to TRBJ2-1; TRBD2 aligns across 9 bases. J lost 10 bases, V lost 4 bases, and 5 bases had no gene match. Germline CDR1 LGHDT, CDR2 YNNKEL (reference sequence). This CDR3 has 13 amino acids. The CDR3 here is CASSRGLAGEQFF. CDR3 nucleotide sequence: TGTGCCAGCAGCCGGGGACTAGCCGGGGAGCAGTTCTTC.

V is TRBV11-3 and J is TRBJ1-3, with 7 bases matching TRBD1. This CDR3 comprises 14 residues. Germline V lookup: CDR1 SGHNT, CDR2 YENEEA. V trimming: 5 bases; J trimming: 2 bases; junction bases outside the gene matches: 3. The CDR3: CASSETGAGNTIYF. CDR3 nucleotides: TGTGCCAGCAGCGAAACAGGGGCTGGAAACACCATATATTTT.